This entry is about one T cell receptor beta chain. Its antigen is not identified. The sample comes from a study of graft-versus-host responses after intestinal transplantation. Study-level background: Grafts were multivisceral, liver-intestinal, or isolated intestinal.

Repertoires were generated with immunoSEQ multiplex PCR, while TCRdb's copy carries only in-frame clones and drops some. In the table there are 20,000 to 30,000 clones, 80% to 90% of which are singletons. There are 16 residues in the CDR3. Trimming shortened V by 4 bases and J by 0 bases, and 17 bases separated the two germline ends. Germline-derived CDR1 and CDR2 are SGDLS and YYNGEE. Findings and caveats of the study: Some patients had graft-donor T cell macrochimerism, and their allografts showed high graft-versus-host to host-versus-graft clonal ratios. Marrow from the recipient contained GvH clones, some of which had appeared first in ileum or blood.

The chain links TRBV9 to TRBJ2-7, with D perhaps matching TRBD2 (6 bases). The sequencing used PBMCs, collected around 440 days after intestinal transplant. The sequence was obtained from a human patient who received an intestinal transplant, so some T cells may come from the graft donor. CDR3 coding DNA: TGTGCCAGCAGCCCAAGCGGGCAGCCTCTCTCCTACGAGCAGTACTTC. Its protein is CASSPSGQPLSYEQYF.